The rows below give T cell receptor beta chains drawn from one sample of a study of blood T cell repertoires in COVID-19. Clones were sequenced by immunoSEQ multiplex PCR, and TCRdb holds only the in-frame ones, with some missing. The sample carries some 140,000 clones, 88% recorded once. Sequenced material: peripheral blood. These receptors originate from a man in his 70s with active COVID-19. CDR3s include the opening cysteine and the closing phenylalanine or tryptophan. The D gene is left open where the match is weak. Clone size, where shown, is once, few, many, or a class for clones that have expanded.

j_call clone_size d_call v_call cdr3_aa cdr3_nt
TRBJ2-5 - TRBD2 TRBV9 CASSIPTSGRGETQYF TGTGCCAGCAGCATCCCGACTAGCGGGAGAGGAGAGACCCAGTACTTC
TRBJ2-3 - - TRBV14 CASSHLGTGATDTQYF TGTGCCAGCAGCCACCTTGGGACTGGGGCCACAGATACGCAGTATTTT
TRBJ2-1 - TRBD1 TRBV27 CASKGGQGGSYNEQFF TGTGCCAGCAAGGGGGGACAGGGAGGGTCCTACAATGAGCAGTTCTTC
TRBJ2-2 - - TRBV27 CASSSSDSNTGELFF TGTGCCAGCAGTTCATCGGACTCGAACACCGGGGAGCTGTTTTTT
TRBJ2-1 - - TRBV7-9 CASSLAGTAAQFF TGTGCCAGCAGCTTAGCGGGGACTGCCGCTCAGTTCTTC
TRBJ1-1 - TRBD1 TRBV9 CASSAGTGTNTEAFF TGTGCCAGCAGCGCCGGGACAGGTACGAACACTGAAGCTTTCTTT
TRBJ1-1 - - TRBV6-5 CATDRRNTEAFF TGTGCCACCGACAGACGGAACACTGAAGCTTTCTTT
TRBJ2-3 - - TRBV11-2 CASSATLYDTQYF TGTGCCAGCAGCGCTACTCTATATGATACGCAGTATTTT
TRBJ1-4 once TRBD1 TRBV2 CASTLKDRGGEKLFF TGTGCCAGCACCCTGAAGGACAGGGGGGGTGAAAAACTGTTTTTT
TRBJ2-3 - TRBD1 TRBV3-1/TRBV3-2 CASSRDSFSTDTQYF TGTGCCAGCAGTCGGGACAGCTTTTCCACAGATACGCAGTATTTT
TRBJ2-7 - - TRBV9 CASSVGSSNRYEQYF TGTGCCAGCAGCGTGGGCTCCTCTAATAGGTACGAGCAGTACTTC
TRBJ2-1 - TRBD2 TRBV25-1 CASSVDRGVRGEQFF TGTGCCAGCAGTGTAGACCGGGGGGTGAGGGGTGAGCAGTTCTTC
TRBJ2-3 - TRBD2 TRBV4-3 CASSQGASLAGFRSTDTQYF TGCGCCAGCAGCCAAGGCGCTTCCCTAGCGGGATTTCGGAGCACAGATACGCAGTATTTT
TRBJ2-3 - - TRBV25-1 CASSNRRSTDTQYF TGTGCCAGCAGTAACCGCAGAAGCACAGATACGCAGTATTTT
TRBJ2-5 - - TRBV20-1 CSAPRRETQYF TGCAGTGCCCCGCGCCGAGAGACCCAGTACTTC
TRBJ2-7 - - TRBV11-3 CARRRAETYEQYF TGTGCCAGACGGCGGGCAGAAACCTACGAGCAGTACTTC
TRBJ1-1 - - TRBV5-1 CASSFSGVGTEAFF TGCGCCAGCAGCTTCAGCGGGGTAGGGACTGAAGCTTTCTTT
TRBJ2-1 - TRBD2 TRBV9 CASSPLASSYNEQFF TGTGCCAGCAGCCCACTAGCGTCCTCCTACAATGAGCAGTTCTTC
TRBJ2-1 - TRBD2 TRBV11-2 CASSLGGLAGVIYNEQFF TGTGCCAGCAGCTTAGGGGGACTAGCGGGGGTCATATACAATGAGCAGTTCTTC
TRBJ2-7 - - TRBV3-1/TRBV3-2 CASSQGELASYEQYF TGTGCCAGCAGCCAAGGTGAACTAGCTTCCTACGAGCAGTACTTC
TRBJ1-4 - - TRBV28 CASSLGFPGGKLFF TGTGCCAGCAGTTTAGGATTTCCGGGCGGGAAACTGTTTTTT
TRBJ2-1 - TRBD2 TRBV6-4 CASSDERGYEQFF TGTGCCAGCAGTGACGAGCGGGGGTATGAGCAGTTCTTC
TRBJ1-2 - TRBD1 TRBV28 CASSRADRTDYGYTF TGTGCCAGCAGTCGCGCGGACAGGACGGACTATGGCTACACCTTC
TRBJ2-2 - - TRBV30 CAWSVPGEHTGELFF TGTGCCTGGAGTGTACCGGGGGAGCACACCGGGGAGCTGTTTTTT
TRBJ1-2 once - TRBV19 CASSPPGDRAGYTF TGTGCCAGTAGTCCCCCAGGGGATCGTGCTGGCTACACCTTC
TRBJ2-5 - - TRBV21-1 CASSFPGLVLPQYF TGTGCCAGCAGCTTTCCGGGACTAGTTCTGCCCCAGTACTTC
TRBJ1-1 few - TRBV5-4 CASSPIDRGNTEAFF TGTGCCAGCAGTCCTATTGACAGAGGGAACACTGAAGCTTTCTTT
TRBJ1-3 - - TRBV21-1 CASSKLDRVPSGNTIYF TGTGCCAGCAGCAAACTGGACAGGGTCCCCTCTGGAAACACCATATATTTT
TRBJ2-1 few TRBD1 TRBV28 CASRPNGQGKANEQFF TGTGCCAGCAGACCCAATGGACAGGGAAAAGCCAATGAGCAGTTCTTC
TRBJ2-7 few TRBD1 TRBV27 CASRDRDTYEQYF TGTGCCAGCAGGGACAGGGACACCTACGAGCAGTACTTC
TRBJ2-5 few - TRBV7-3 CASSLGSGRQETQYF TGTGCCAGCAGCTTAGGGTCGGGGAGGCAAGAGACCCAGTACTTC
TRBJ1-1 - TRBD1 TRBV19 CASSWTGVTEAFF TGTGCCAGTAGTTGGACAGGGGTGACTGAAGCTTTCTTT
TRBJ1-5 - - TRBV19 CASRHRELNQPQHF TGTGCCAGTAGACACAGGGAACTCAATCAGCCCCAGCATTTT
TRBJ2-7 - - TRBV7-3 CASSLGLANEQYF TGTGCCAGCAGCCTCGGACTGGCCAACGAGCAGTACTTC
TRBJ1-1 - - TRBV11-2 CASSRFQGRAFF TGTGCCAGCAGCCGCTTTCAGGGGAGAGCTTTCTTT
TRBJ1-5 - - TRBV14 CASSPRRSNQPQHF TGTGCCAGCAGCCCTCGACGGAGTAATCAGCCCCAGCATTTT
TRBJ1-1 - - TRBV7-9 CASSPRPAQGRTEAFF TGTGCCAGCAGCCCCCGACCCGCGCAGGGAAGGACTGAAGCTTTCTTT
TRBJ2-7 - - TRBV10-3 CAIMASGAREQYF TGTGCCATCATGGCATCAGGGGCAAGGGAGCAGTACTTC
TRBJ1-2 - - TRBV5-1 CASSLGTSGAGYTF TGCGCCAGCAGCTTGGGGACGTCGGGAGCCGGCTACACCTTC
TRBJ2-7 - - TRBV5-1 CASRPGTPIFSYEQYF TGCGCCAGCCGCCCCGGGACTCCGATCTTCTCCTACGAGCAGTACTTC